Only a few counts were recorded for the clone carrying this T cell receptor beta chain. This sample is drawn from a study of low-dose radiotherapy and immunotherapy resistance in tumors. About the study: 1 Gy per fraction was delivered to Cohort 2 every two weeks, for 13 Gy total over 26 weeks. Intravenous administration to patients comprised nivolumab at 240 mg every two weeks and ipilimumab at 1 mg/kg every six weeks.

Time point meaning: after trial treatment. Treatment described: LDRT plus nivolumab, ipilimumab, low-dose cyclophosphamide and aspirin (RACIN trial). Every donor was treated with nivolumab, ipilimumab, aspirin, low-dose cyclophosphamide and also low-dose radiotherapy. First-strand cDNA used TRAV- and TRBV-specific primers, covering alpha and beta chains. The authors ran 15 to 20 PCR cycles to amplify TCRs with a constant-region primer and V-primer adapter. In vitro transcription served to amplify the isolated mRNA. Via MiXCR, TCRdb re-called the reads, giving one row per CDR3 protein. This sample has roughly 100,000 distinct CDR3 sequences; more than 20% occur once, and the top ten carry more than 10%. The length of the CDR3 is 17 residues. V was pared by 4 bases and J by 2 bases, with 17 bases between. CDR1 SGHVS and CDR2 FQNEAQ come from the germline V gene.

The rearrangement joins TRBV7-8 to TRBJ2-2; D possibly corresponds to TRBD2 (7 bases). The origin of this receptor is a female donor with ovarian cancer. The specimen comprised PBMCs, sampled after low-dose radiotherapy plus immunotherapy. The CDR3 DNA is TGTGCCAGCAGCTCTCGGCGCGGGGGCCCCAACACCGGGGAGCTGTTTTTT. It encodes CASSSRRGGPNTGELFF.